Reported below is one T cell receptor beta chain. Its target is not known. The CDR3 has 15 residues. Germline assignment: CDR1 SGHTA and CDR2 FQGNSA. V was shortened by 3 bases and J by 0 bases, with 9 bases between the two germline ends. Regarding time point: newly diagnosed GD, antithyroid drugs for less than 3 months. There was RNA extracted from PBMCs, and the TCR library was made from it. From an endocrinology department in Xi'an, China, came the patients. The sample originates from a study of regulatory T cells in long-lasting Graves disease. Study-wide context: Graves' patients, diagnosed recently, had received antithyroid drugs under 3 months.

Whole-study results and caveats: With under 3,500 shared public clonotypes, persistent patients exceeded new patients, who shared about 1,000.

iRepertoire HTBI primers and Arm-PCR of CDR3 regions built TCR beta libraries. TCRdb called the multiplex PCR reads again in MiXCR, with one record for every CDR3 protein. The sample has about 400,000 distinct CDR3 sequences, 16% seen once. In addition, the sample was reused for a study of T cells in Graves' hyperthyroidism and ophthalmopathy.

This receptor was identified in a woman younger than 30 with Graves disease. The specimen was peripheral blood mononuclear cells (PBMCs), collected at new diagnosis, from a patient treated with antithyroid drugs. The V and J genes are TRBV7-2 and TRBJ1-3; D is possibly TRBD1 (5 bases). CDR3 DNA sequence: TGTGCCAGCAGCTTCCAGGGCCACTCTGGAAACACCATATATTTT. This codes for CASSFQGHSGNTIYF.